Below, 6 T cell receptor beta chains from the same sample are listed, as sequenced in a study of T-cell memory formation after mild COVID-19. TCRdb used MiXCR to reprocess the 5' RACE reads, holding one entry per CDR3 protein. Of around 340,000 distinct CDR3 sequences in the sample, roughly 20% were seen once. The sample comprised PBMCs or a T cell subset sorted from them (not recorded which). These receptors came from an adult woman who had mild COVID-19 (a few samples of this study predate the infection). Cell type and time point are not known.

The chain joins TRBV3-1 to TRBJ1-4; D unclear. Trimming removed 0 bases at V and 7 bases at J, with 15 bases between. CDR3 length equals 16 residues. Germline V CDR1 and CDR2: LGHDT, YNNKEL (reference sequence). The CDR3 DNA reads TGTGCCAGCAGCCAAGATTTATCCCGGGGAGGTGAAAAACTGTTTTTT. Translating it yields CASSQDLSRGGEKLFF.

This chain joins TRBV12-3 or TRBV12-4 and TRBJ2-1; a possible D gene is TRBD1 (6 bases). Deletions cut 6 bases from V and 13 bases from J, with 16 bases between. The CDR3 has 12 residues. CDR3 in DNA: TGTGCCAGCAGGTTTGGTCCAGGGGAACAGTTCTTC. Translation gives CASRFGPGEQFF.

This chain's CDR3 is CASSRRQGAGGYTF. The DNA of the CDR3 is TGCGCCAGCAGCCGGCGGCAGGGGGCAGGTGGCTACACCTTC. V usage is TRBV4-3 and J usage is TRBJ1-2; 8 bases are a match to TRBD1. J gave up 7 bases and V 4 bases, and 8 bases lay outside the gene matches. This CDR3 spans 14 amino acids. Germline V gene data show CDR1 as LGHNA and CDR2 as YSLEER.

The chain is built from TRBV4-1 and TRBJ2-3; D remains unclear. This CDR3 spans 12 amino acids. The germline V gene has CDR1 MGHRA and CDR2 YSYEKL. The V and J ends lost 2 bases and 4 bases respectively, with 4 bases between them. For the CDR3, the DNA is TGCGCCAGCAGCCAATTCTCAGATACGCAGTATTTT. This translates into CASSQFSDTQYF.

J is TRBJ2-1 and V is TRBV20-1, with 12 bases fitting TRBD2. CDR1 DFQATT and CDR2 SNEGSKA come from the germline V gene (reference sequence). The length of the CDR3 is 15 residues. After removal of 2 bases from V and 8 bases from J, the junction contained 7 bases not matched to a gene. Here the CDR3 reads CSARLLAGGPYEQFF. The CDR3 bases are TGCAGTGCTAGATTGCTAGCGGGAGGGCCCTATGAGCAGTTCTTC.

V usage is TRBV27 and J usage is TRBJ2-7; the D gene is possibly TRBD1 (5 bases). Germline CDR1 reads MNHEY; CDR2 reads SMNVEV (reference sequence). V lost 3 bases and J 3 bases, leaving 6 bases between the germline ends. The CDR3 has 12 residues. Here the CDR3 reads CASSFTGYEQYF. The DNA for the CDR3 is TGTGCCAGCAGTTTTACAGGCTACGAGCAGTACTTC.